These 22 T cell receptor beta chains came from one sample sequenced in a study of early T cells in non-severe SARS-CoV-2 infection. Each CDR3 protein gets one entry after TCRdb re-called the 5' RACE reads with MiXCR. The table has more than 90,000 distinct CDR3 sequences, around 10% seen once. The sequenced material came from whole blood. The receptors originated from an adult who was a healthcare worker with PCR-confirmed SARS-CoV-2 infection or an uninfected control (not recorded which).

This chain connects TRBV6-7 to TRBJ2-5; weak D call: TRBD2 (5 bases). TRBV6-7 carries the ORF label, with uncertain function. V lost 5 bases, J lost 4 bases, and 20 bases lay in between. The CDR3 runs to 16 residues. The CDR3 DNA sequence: TGTGCCAGCAGTAACCCCAGCGGCCCCAAAAGAGAGACCCAGTACTTC. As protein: CASSNPSGPKRETQYF.

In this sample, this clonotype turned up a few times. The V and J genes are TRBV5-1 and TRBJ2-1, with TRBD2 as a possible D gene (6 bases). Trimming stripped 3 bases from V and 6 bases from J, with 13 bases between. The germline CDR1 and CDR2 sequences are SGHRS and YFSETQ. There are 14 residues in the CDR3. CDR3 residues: CASSWDFSGNEQFF. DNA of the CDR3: TGCGCCAGCAGCTGGGACTTCTCGGGCAATGAGCAGTTCTTC.

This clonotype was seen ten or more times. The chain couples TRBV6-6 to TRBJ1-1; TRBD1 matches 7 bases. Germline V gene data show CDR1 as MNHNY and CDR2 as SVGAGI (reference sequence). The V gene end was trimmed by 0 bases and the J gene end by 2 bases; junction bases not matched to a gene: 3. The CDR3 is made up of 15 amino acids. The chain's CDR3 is CASSYSRQGNTEAFF. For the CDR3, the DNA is TGTGCCAGCAGTTACTCGAGACAGGGAAACACTGAAGCTTTCTTT.

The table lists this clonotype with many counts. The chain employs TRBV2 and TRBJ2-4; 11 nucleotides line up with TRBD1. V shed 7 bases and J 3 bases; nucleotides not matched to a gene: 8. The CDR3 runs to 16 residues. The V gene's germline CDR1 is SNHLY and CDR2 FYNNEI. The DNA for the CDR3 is TGTGCCAGCAAGAAGACGGGACAGGGGGACAAAAACATTCAGTACTTC. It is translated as CASKKTGQGDKNIQYF.

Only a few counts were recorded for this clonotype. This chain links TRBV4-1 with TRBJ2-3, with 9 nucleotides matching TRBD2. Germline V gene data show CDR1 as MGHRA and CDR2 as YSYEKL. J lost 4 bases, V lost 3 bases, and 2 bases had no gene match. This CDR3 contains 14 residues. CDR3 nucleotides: TGCGCCAGCAGCCAGGCGGGGGGGGCAGATACGCAGTATTTT. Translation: CASSQAGGADTQYF.

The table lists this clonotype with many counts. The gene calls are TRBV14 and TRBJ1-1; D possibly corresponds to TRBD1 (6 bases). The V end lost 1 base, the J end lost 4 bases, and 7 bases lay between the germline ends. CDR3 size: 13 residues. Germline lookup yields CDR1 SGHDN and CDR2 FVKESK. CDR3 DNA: TGTGCCAGCAGCCAAGGGACAGCCACTGAAGCTTTCTTT. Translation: CASSQGTATEAFF.

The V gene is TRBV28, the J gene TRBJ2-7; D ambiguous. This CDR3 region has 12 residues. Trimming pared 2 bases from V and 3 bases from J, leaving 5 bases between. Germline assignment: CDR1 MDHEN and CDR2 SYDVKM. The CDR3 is CASSLLGYEQYF. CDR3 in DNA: TGTGCCAGCAGTTTACTGGGCTACGAGCAGTACTTC.

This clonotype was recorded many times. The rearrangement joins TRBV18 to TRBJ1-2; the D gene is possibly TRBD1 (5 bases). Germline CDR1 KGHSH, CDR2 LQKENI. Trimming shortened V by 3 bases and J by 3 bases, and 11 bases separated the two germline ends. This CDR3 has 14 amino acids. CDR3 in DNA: TGTGCCAGCTCACCGGGGACCAATTACTATGGCTACACCTTC. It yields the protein CASSPGTNYYGYTF.

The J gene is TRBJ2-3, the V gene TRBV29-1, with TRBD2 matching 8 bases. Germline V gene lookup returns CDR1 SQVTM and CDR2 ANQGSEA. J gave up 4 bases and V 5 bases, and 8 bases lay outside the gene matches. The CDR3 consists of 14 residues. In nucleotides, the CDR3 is TGCAGCGTTCGTCTGGCGGGAGGCTCAGATACGCAGTATTTT. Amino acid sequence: CSVRLAGGSDTQYF.

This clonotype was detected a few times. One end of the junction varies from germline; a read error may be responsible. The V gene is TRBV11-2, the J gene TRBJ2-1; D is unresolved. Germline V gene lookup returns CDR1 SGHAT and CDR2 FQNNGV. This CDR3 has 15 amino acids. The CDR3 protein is CATSLELRPRDEQFF. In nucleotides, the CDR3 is TGTGCCACCAGCTTAGAGCTCCGTCCAAGGGATGAGCAGTTCTTC.

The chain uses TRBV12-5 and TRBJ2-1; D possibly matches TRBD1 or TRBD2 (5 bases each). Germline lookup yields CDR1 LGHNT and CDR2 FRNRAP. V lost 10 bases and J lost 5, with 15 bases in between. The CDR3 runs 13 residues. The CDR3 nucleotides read TGTGCTACAAAATACGAGGGGAACAATGAGCAGTTCTTC. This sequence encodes CATKYEGNNEQFF.

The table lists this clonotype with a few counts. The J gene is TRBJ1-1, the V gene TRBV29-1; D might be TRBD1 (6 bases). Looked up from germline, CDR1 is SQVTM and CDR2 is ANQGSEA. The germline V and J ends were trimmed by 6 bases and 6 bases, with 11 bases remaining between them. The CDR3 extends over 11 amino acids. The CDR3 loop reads CSVGAGAEAFF. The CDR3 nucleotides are TGCAGCGTGGGGGCAGGGGCTGAAGCTTTCTTT.

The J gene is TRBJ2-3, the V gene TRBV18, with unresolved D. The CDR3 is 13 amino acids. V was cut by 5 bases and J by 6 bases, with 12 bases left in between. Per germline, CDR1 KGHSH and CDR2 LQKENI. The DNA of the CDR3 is TGTGCCAGCTCAGGCCCTACTAAGGATACGCAGTATTTT. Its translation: CASSGPTKDTQYF.

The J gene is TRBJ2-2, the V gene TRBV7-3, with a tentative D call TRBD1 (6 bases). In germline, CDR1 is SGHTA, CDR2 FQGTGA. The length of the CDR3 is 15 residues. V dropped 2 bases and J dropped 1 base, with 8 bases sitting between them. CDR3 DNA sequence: TGTGCCAGCAGCTTATGGGACAAGAACACCGGGGAGCTGTTTTTT. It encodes CASSLWDKNTGELFF.

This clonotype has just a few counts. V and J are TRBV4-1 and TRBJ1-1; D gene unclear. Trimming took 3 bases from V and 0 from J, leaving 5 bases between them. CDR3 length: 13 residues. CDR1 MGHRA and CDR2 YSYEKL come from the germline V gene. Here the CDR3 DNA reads TGCGCCAGCAGCCATCCCTTGAACACTGAAGCTTTCTTT. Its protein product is CASSHPLNTEAFF.

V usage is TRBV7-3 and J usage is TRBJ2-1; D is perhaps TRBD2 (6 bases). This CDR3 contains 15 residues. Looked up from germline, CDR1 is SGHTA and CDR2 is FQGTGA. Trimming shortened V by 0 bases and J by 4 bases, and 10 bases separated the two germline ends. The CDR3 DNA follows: TGTGCCAGCAGCTTAACTAGCGGCATATACAATGAGCAGTTCTTC. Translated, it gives CASSLTSGIYNEQFF.

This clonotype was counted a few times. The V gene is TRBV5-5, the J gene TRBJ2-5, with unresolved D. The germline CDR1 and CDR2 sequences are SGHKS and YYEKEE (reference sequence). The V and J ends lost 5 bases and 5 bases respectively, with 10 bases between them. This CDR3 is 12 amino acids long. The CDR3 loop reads CASRVWRETQYF. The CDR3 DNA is TGTGCCAGCAGGGTCTGGCGGGAGACCCAGTACTTC.

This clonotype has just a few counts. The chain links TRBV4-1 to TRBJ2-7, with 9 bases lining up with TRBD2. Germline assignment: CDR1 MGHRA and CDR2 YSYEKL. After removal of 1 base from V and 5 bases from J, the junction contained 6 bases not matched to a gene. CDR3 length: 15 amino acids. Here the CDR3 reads CASSQGARGGDEQYF. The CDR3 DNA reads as TGCGCCAGCAGCCAAGGTGCGCGGGGGGGCGACGAGCAGTACTTC.

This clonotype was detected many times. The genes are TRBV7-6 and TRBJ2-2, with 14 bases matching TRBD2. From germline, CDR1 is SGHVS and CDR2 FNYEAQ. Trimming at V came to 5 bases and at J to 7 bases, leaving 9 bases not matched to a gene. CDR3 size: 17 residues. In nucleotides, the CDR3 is TGTGCCAGCAGCCGGGGGACTAGCGGGAGTAGCCGCGGGGAGCTGTTTTTT. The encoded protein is CASSRGTSGSSRGELFF.

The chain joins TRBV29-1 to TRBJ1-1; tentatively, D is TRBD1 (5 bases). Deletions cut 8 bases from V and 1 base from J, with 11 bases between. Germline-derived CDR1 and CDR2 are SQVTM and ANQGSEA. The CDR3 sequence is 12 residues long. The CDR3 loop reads CSTSDRNTEAFF. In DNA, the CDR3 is TGCAGCACAAGTGACAGGAACACTGAAGCTTTCTTT.

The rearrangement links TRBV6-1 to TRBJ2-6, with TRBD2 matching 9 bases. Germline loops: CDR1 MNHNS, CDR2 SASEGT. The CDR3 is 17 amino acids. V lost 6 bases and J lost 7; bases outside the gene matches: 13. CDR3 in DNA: TGTGCCAGCAGCCCCGCGGGGGGGACCCTCGTAGCCAACGTCCTGACTTTC. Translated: CASSPAGGTLVANVLTF.

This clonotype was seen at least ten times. The CDR3 DNA is TGTGCCAGCAGCTTAGCGCTAGATAGGGCAGGGTCACCCCTCCACTTT. Protein: CASSLALDRAGSPLHF. V gene TRBV7-2 combines with J gene TRBJ1-6, with a possible D match to TRBD1 (5 bases). CDR3 length: 16 amino acids. V lost 0 bases and J 10 bases, leaving 16 bases between the germline ends. The germline V gene has CDR1 SGHTA and CDR2 FQGNSA.